Listed below are T cell receptor beta chains from one sample, sequenced in a study of shared clonotypes between healthy human individuals. Generated by immunoSEQ multiplex PCR, the TCRdb table keeps only in-frame clones and is missing some. The sample lists around 1,900,000 clones, 93% seen once, with around 1.7% in the top ten. Material: naive CD8+ T cells from PBMCs. Receptor source: a man aged 18 to 30 in good health. Some clones in this sample may be carry-over from other donors' samples. The CDR3 runs from the conserved cysteine through the conserved F or W. The D gene is left open where the match is weak. Size is stated for part of the rows, as once, few or many counts, or as a class when the clone is expanded.

D,V,size,J,DNA,CDR3
.,TRBV6-1,once,TRBJ2-7,TGTGCCAGCAGTCCTCCTGGGATGAGAGCGGGCGAGCAGTACTTC,CASSPPGMRAGEQYF
TRBD2,TRBV19,.,TRBJ2-1,TGTGCCAGTAGTATGGGACTAGCCTTGAATGAGCAGTTCTTC,CASSMGLALNEQFF
.,TRBV5-1,.,TRBJ2-5,TGCGCCAGCAGCTTGGCAGCCCCAGGGGTGGACGAGACCCAGTACTTC,CASSLAAPGVDETQYF
.,TRBV7-3,.,TRBJ1-1,TGTGCCAGCAGCGCGTCCGTGCGCACTGAAGCTTTCTTT,CASSASVRTEAFF
TRBD2,TRBV11-2,.,TRBJ2-7,TGTGCCAGCACCTCTTGGGAGGGCTACGAGCAGTACTTC,CASTSWEGYEQYF
.,TRBV25-1,.,TRBJ2-1,TGTGCCAGCAGTGAAGGCGGTCAGCAGTTCTTC,CASSEGGQQFF
.,TRBV28,.,TRBJ2-7,TGTGCCAGCAGAAAATGGACCGCCCGCTACGAGCAGTACTTC,CASRKWTARYEQYF
TRBD2,TRBV27,.,TRBJ2-7,TGTGCCAGCAGTTTAGGCCGGGCTAGCGGGAGGTGGGGCGAGCAGTACTTC,CASSLGRASGRWGEQYF
.,TRBV27,once,TRBJ2-3,TGTGCCAGCAGTCCCAGGTCCCGGGGGCTTACAGATACGCAGTATTTT,CASSPRSRGLTDTQYF
.,TRBV11-2,.,TRBJ2-1,TGTGCCAGCAGCTTTGGGGGCGCCCGCAGTGAGCAGTTCTTC,CASSFGGARSEQFF